The 27 T cell receptor beta chains below were found in one sample sequenced in a study of human T cells and chemical hapten exposure. Noted time point: patch test 1, 2 weeks after DPC sensitization. Treatment of the sample: therapeutic diphenylcyclopropenone sensitization with weekly scalp DPC. MiXCR, run by TCRdb on the RACE reads, gives a single entry per CDR3 protein. Found here are about 120,000 distinct CDR3 sequences, about 12% of them singletons; the top ten hold 1.3% to 1.5%. Specimen: whole blood, collected in connection with sensitization to the hapten diphenylcyclopropenone (DPC). The receptors were sampled from a woman in her forties or fifties with alopecia areata. Some clones in this sample may be carry-over from other donors' samples.

Ten or more counts support this clonotype. The chain combines TRBV12-3 or TRBV12-4 with TRBJ1-5; no firm D call. V lost 1 base and J 4 bases, leaving 8 bases between the germline ends. This CDR3 is built from 14 residues. The chain's CDR3 is CASSLGQDNQPQHF. CDR3 DNA sequence: TGTGCCAGCAGTTTAGGGCAGGATAATCAGCCCCAGCATTTT.

This clonotype showed up many times. V is TRBV5-4 and J is TRBJ2-2; 7 positions match TRBD1. Germline-derived CDR1 and CDR2 are SGHNT and YYREEE (reference sequence). This CDR3 region has 15 residues. V was clipped by 10 bases and J by 3 bases; unmatched bases: 12. The CDR3 spells CAAHPWTGYTGELFF. CDR3 in DNA: TGTGCCGCACACCCGTGGACAGGTTACACCGGGGAGCTGTTTTTT.

The chain employs TRBV28 and TRBJ2-5, with 13 bases identical to TRBD2. Looked up from germline, CDR1 is MDHEN and CDR2 is SYDVKM. Trimming removed 4 bases from V and 1 base from J; junction bases left unmatched: 9. The CDR3 has 18 amino acids. The CDR3 spells CASSSRLAGGPSQETQYF. The CDR3 DNA follows: TGTGCCAGCAGTTCCAGACTAGCGGGAGGACCGTCCCAAGAGACCCAGTACTTC.

V gene TRBV29-1 combines with J gene TRBJ2-2; TRBD2 matches 7 bases. The germline V gene encodes CDR1 SQVTM and CDR2 ANQGSEA. CDR3 length equals 14 residues. Losses at the gene ends were 4 bases for V and 5 bases for J; bases not matched to a gene: 7. CDR3 sequence: CSVGGGRGTGELFF. In nucleotides, the CDR3 is TGCAGCGTTGGAGGCGGGAGAGGAACCGGGGAGCTGTTTTTT.

The V call is TRBV29-1, the J call TRBJ1-2, with D perhaps matching TRBD1 (6 bases). The CDR3 is 11 residues long. The germline V gene has CDR1 SQVTM and CDR2 ANQGSEA. Trimming took 7 bases from V and 2 from J, leaving 8 bases between them. The CDR3 is CSATGNYGYTF. CDR3 nucleotides: TGCAGCGCAACAGGGAACTATGGCTACACCTTC.

This clonotype has a handful of counts. The J gene is TRBJ2-3, the V gene TRBV18; 9 bases align to TRBD1. This CDR3 is built from 14 residues. Germline values: CDR1 KGHSH, CDR2 LQKENI. V trimming: 8 bases; J trimming: 4 bases; junction bases outside the gene matches: 7. CDR3 nucleotides: TGTGCCAGCACAGAAACAGGGGGCCCAGATACGCAGTATTTT. Encoded protein: CASTETGGPDTQYF.

This clonotype came up many times. CDR3 nucleotide sequence: TGCAGCGTGGGGGACGGAGGGAATCAGCCCCAGCATTTT. Translating gives CSVGDGGNQPQHF. V gene TRBV29-1 combines with J gene TRBJ1-5; tentative D call: TRBD1 (5 bases). Germline V gene lookup returns CDR1 SQVTM and CDR2 ANQGSEA. The CDR3 has 13 residues. Trimming left V 6 bases short and J 4 bases short, with 13 bases between.

This rearrangement joins TRBV20-1 to TRBJ1-5, with 7 positions matching TRBD1. Germline-derived CDR1 and CDR2 are DFQATT and SNEGSKA (reference sequence). The junction had 4 bases not matched to a gene; V was cut back by 0 bases and J by 5 bases. CDR3 length: 14 amino acids. The CDR3, as DNA: TGCAGTGCTAGAGAGGGACAGCCAGATCAGCCCCAGCATTTT. This gives the protein CSAREGQPDQPQHF.

This clonotype has at least ten counts. The chain couples TRBV12-3 or TRBV12-4 to TRBJ1-5, with 10 bases matching TRBD1. V shed 6 bases and J 4 bases; nucleotides not matched to a gene: 9. The CDR3 has 16 residues. The CDR3 protein is CASSSGTGVWNQPQHF. CDR3 DNA sequence: TGTGCCAGCAGCTCCGGGACAGGGGTATGGAATCAGCCCCAGCATTTT.

This clonotype showed up many times. The gene calls are TRBV19 and TRBJ1-5; D gene uncertain. Germline CDR1 LNHDA, CDR2 SQIVND (reference sequence). V shed 1 base and J shed 4 bases, with 2 bases lying between them. The CDR3 has 12 residues. CDR3 nucleotide sequence: TGTGCCAGTAGTATAGGTAATCAGCCCCAGCATTTT. Translation gives CASSIGNQPQHF.

The chain couples TRBV28 to TRBJ1-1; 7 bases align to TRBD1. Trimming at V came to 7 bases and at J to 5 bases, leaving 16 bases not matched to a gene. Looked up from germline, CDR1 is MDHEN and CDR2 is SYDVKM. The CDR3 runs 16 residues. The DNA for the CDR3 is TGTGCCAGCACCGCCCGGACAGGCTTGATGGGGACTGAAGCTTTCTTT. It encodes CASTARTGLMGTEAFF.

This clonotype was counted many times. The rearrangement links TRBV2 to TRBJ2-1; D gene unclear. V lost 4 bases, J lost 4 bases, and 8 bases lay in between. There are 13 residues in the CDR3. The germline CDR1 and CDR2 sequences are SNHLY and FYNNEI. The CDR3 DNA is TGTGCCAGCAGTGGAGCCTATTACAATGAGCAGTTCTTC. Translated, it gives CASSGAYYNEQFF. Full variable domain (remainder filled in from reference TRBV2 and TRBJ2-1): EPEVTQTPSHQVTQMGQEVILRCVPISNHLYFYWYRQILGQKVEFLVSFYNNEISEKSEIFDDQFSVERPDGSNFTLKIRSTKLEDSAMYFCASSGAYYNEQFFGPGTRLTVL.

This clonotype was observed a handful of times. The chain links TRBV12-3 or TRBV12-4 to TRBJ1-2, with no clear D. The V and J ends lost 5 bases and 2 bases respectively, with 9 bases between them. The CDR3 is 13 amino acids. The CDR3 loop is CASSLTANYGYTF. CDR3 nucleotide sequence: TGTGCCAGCAGTCTTACGGCAAACTATGGCTACACCTTC.

The chain is built from TRBV4-3 and TRBJ1-5; weak D call: TRBD1 (6 bases). The CDR3 extends over 18 amino acids. V was cut by 0 bases and J by 3 bases, with 18 bases left in between. Germline lookup yields CDR1 LGHNA and CDR2 YSLEER. The CDR3 loop reads CASSQDRPQTGPNQPQHF. The CDR3 DNA reads as TGCGCCAGCAGCCAAGATCGCCCCCAGACAGGTCCCAATCAGCCCCAGCATTTT.

V is TRBV12-3 or TRBV12-4 and J is TRBJ2-5, with 9 bases matching TRBD2. The ends lost 7 bases at V and 4 bases at J; junction bases unmatched: 4. This CDR3 is 13 amino acids long. CDR3 sequence (DNA): TGTGCCAGCACCCAACTAGCGGGAGAGACCCAGTACTTC. Residues: CASTQLAGETQYF.

Many counts were recorded for this clonotype. The chain employs TRBV12-3 or TRBV12-4 and TRBJ2-7; 11 bases are shared with TRBD1. The length of the CDR3 is 15 residues. Unmatched junction bases numbered 7, after V lost 5 bases and J lost 4 bases. This CDR3 reads CASSKGTGGSYEQYF. CDR3 DNA sequence: TGTGCCAGCAGTAAAGGGACAGGGGGAAGTTACGAGCAGTACTTC.

This clonotype has just a few counts. V is TRBV7-9 and J is TRBJ2-7; D is perhaps TRBD2 (5 bases). V lost 3 bases, J lost 3 bases, and 6 bases lay in between. The CDR3 length is 12 residues. CDR1 is SEHNR and CDR2 is FQNEAQ in the germline V gene (reference sequence). Written as DNA, the CDR3 is TGTGCCAGCAGCTTGGGAGACTACGAGCAGTACTTC. Translation: CASSLGDYEQYF.

This clonotype was detected only a few times. V and J are TRBV29-1 and TRBJ2-3; D remains unclear. Trimming left V 3 bases short and J 4 bases short, with 14 bases between. From germline, CDR1 is SQVTM and CDR2 ANQGSEA. There are 14 residues in the CDR3. CDR3 amino acids: CSVESGIPADTQYF. The CDR3 bases are TGCAGCGTTGAGTCAGGCATCCCCGCAGATACGCAGTATTTT.

This clonotype has just a few counts. V is TRBV6-2 or TRBV6-3 and J is TRBJ1-1; D call uncertain. Trimming took 0 bases from V and 8 from J, leaving 4 bases between them. Per germline, CDR1 MNHEY and CDR2 SVGEGT. The CDR3 is 11 residues long. DNA of the CDR3: TGTGCCAGCAGTTACTCCGACGAAGCTTTCTTT. Encoded protein: CASSYSDEAFF.

V gene TRBV12-3 or TRBV12-4 combines with J gene TRBJ2-1; D is undetermined. Trimming shortened V by 1 base and J by 3 bases, and 10 bases separated the two germline ends. CDR3 length equals 15 residues. The chain's CDR3 is CASSLGPQSYNEQFF. The CDR3 region has the DNA TGTGCCAGCAGTTTAGGGCCCCAGAGCTACAATGAGCAGTTCTTC.

In this sample, this clonotype turned up a few times. The chain recombines TRBV28 with TRBJ1-4; D is possibly TRBD1 (5 bases). V dropped 6 bases and J dropped 0 bases, with 11 bases sitting between them. The CDR3 spans 15 residues. Germline V CDR1 and CDR2: MDHEN, SYDVKM. CDR3 amino acids: CASRWLGATNEKLFF. Written as DNA, the CDR3 is TGTGCCAGCAGGTGGCTGGGGGCAACTAATGAAAAACTGTTTTTT.

This clonotype appeared a single time. The chain carries TRBV10-2 and TRBJ1-1, with D possibly matching TRBD1 (5 bases). CDR3 length: 14 residues. Deletions cut 4 bases from V and 1 base from J, with 10 bases between. Germline V gene sequence: CDR1 WSHSY, CDR2 SAAADI. The CDR3 DNA follows: TGCGCCAGCAGTGGAATAGGGGAGAACACTGAAGCTTTCTTT. As protein: CASSGIGENTEAFF.

This clonotype has a handful of counts. The chain employs TRBV5-1 and TRBJ1-1, with a possible D match to TRBD1 (6 bases). Germline values: CDR1 SGHRS, CDR2 YFSETQ. Trimming removed 1 base at V and 4 bases at J, with 11 bases between. There are 14 residues in the CDR3. CDR3 sequence reads: CASSLTGLGTEAFF. The DNA for the CDR3 is TGCGCCAGCAGCTTGACAGGGCTCGGCACTGAAGCTTTCTTT. The full variable domain, with the rest looked up from reference TRBV5-1 and TRBJ1-1, is KAGVTQTPRYLIKTRGQQVTLSCSPISGHRSVSWYQQTPGQGLQFLFEYFSETQRNKGNFPGRFSGRQFSNSRSEMNVSTLELGDSALYLCASSLTGLGTEAFFGQGTRLTVV.

This clonotype was observed at least ten times. The rearrangement uses TRBV6-2 or TRBV6-3 and TRBJ2-1; 14 bases agree with TRBD2. With 8 bases clipped from V and 10 bases from J, the junction kept 7 bases outside the gene matches. The CDR3 consists of 14 residues. Germline assignment: CDR1 MNHEY and CDR2 SVGEGT. CDR3 loop: CASETSGGAWEQFF. CDR3 sequence (DNA): TGTGCCAGCGAGACTAGCGGGGGGGCTTGGGAGCAGTTCTTC.

This clonotype was picked up a small number of times. V usage is TRBV5-1 and J usage is TRBJ2-7; 11 bases match TRBD2. This CDR3 contains 16 residues. Germline trimming cut 4 bases from V and 2 bases from J; bases unmatched to any gene: 8. Germline V CDR1 and CDR2: SGHRS, YFSETQ. The CDR3, as DNA: TGCGCCAGCAGCCATACTAGCGGGAGTCGGACCTACGAGCAGTACTTC. It codes for CASSHTSGSRTYEQYF.

V and J are TRBV12-3 or TRBV12-4 and TRBJ2-2; 12 nucleotides line up with TRBD1. V trimming: 3 bases; J trimming: 7 bases; junction bases outside the gene matches: 3. CDR3 size: 15 residues. CDR3 sequence reads: CASSLGQGAGGELFF. In nucleotides, the CDR3 is TGTGCCAGCAGTTTGGGACAGGGGGCAGGCGGGGAGCTGTTTTTT.

The chain links TRBV10-2 to TRBJ1-3, with 7 positions matching TRBD1. This CDR3 contains 14 residues. In germline, CDR1 is WSHSY, CDR2 SAAADI. Losses at the gene ends were 5 bases for V and 4 bases for J; bases not matched to a gene: 5. The CDR3 nucleotides read TGCGCCAGCAGTAGGGGGCTTGACGGAAACACCATATATTTT. This encodes CASSRGLDGNTIYF.